This T cell receptor (beta chain) came from a study of shared clonotypes between healthy human individuals. The study's findings and limits: Collection of samples was limited to blood; tissue repertoires likely differ.

Germline-derived CDR1 and CDR2 are SGHRS and YFSETQ. J gave up 3 bases and V 2 bases, and 7 bases lay outside the gene matches. The length of the CDR3 is 15 residues. Splitting of each subset's genomic DNA was done evenly across several immunoSEQ plates. Using immunoSEQ multiplex PCR, the repertoire was profiled, and TCRdb retains in-frame clones only, with some absent. This table holds 400,000 to 600,000 clones, approximately 94% found once. All donors were healthy HIV-negative adults lacking recent acute infections or vaccinations. Splitting of CD4+ cells produced CD45RA+ naive and CD45RA-negative memory subsets. This clone was seen just once. Antigen specificity is unknown.

This receptor was taken from a young woman in good health. The sequenced sample consisted of naive CD4+ T cells sorted from blood. The subset is: CD45RA+ positively selected. The genes are TRBV5-1 and TRBJ2-7; 8 positions match TRBD1. This chain's CDR3 is CASSFDTGGFYEQYF. The CDR3 region has the DNA TGCGCCAGCAGCTTTGATACAGGGGGGTTCTACGAGCAGTACTTC.